This T cell receptor beta chain was profiled in a study of siplizumab effects on memory and regulatory T cells. About this clone itself: Its antigen is still unknown.

The CDR3 consists of 16 residues. Trimming took 8 bases from V and 2 from J; bases not matched to a gene: 8. Per germline, CDR1 SNHLY and CDR2 FYNNEI. The data were produced by immunoSEQ multiplex PCR, yet TCRdb's version contains in-frame clones alone and is incomplete. The repertoire consists of approximately 100,000 clones, with 92% occurring once and the leading ten covering 0.55% to 0.95%. Whole-study findings and limits: A major contribution to the alloresponse seemed to be made by naive T cells, which seemed more diverse than memory cells.

The chain carries TRBV2 and TRBJ2-3; TRBD2 aligns across 12 bases. Sequences were obtained from Tregs sorted from blood. The clonotype comes from a human donor in good health. The CDR3 sequence: CASHRLAGADTDTQYF. In DNA, the CDR3 is TGTGCCAGCCACCGACTAGCGGGAGCAGACACAGATACGCAGTATTTT.